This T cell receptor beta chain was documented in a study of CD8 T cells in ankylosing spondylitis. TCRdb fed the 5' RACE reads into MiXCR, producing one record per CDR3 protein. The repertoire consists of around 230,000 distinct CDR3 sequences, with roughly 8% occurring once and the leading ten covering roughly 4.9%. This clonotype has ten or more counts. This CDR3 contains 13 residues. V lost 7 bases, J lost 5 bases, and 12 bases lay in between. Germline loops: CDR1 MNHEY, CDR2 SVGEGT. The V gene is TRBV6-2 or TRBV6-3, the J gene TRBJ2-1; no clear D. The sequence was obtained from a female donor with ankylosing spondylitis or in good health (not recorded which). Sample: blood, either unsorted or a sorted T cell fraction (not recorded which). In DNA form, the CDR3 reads TGTGCCAGCAATCCTATCCCCCACAATGAGCAGTTCTTC. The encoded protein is CASNPIPHNEQFF.